One sample yielded the 3 T cell receptor beta chains listed below, sequenced in a study of T cell changes during pregnancy in multiple sclerosis. Generated by immunoSEQ multiplex PCR, the TCRdb table keeps only in-frame clones and is missing some. Here the sample spans 42,000 or so clones, about 94% being singletons. The sample here was CD8+ T cells from peripheral blood mononuclear cells, taken in the third trimester of pregnancy. All receptors come from a female donor with multiple sclerosis, enrolled in a pregnancy study.

The table lists this clone with a count of one. V usage is TRBV6-5 and J usage is TRBJ2-3; 10 bases line up with TRBD2. The CDR3 totals 15 residues. In germline, CDR1 is MNHEY, CDR2 SVGAGI. The V gene end was trimmed by 5 bases and the J gene end by 1 base; junction bases not matched to a gene: 3. The CDR3 loop reads CASSPGTSGTDTQYF. In DNA, the CDR3 is TGTGCCAGCAGTCCCGGGACTAGCGGCACAGATACGCAGTATTTT.

The rearrangement links TRBV29-1 to TRBJ2-3, with 10 positions matching TRBD2. CDR1 is SQVTM and CDR2 is ANQGSEA in the germline V gene. The CDR3 sequence is 14 residues long. The V and J ends lost 2 bases and 3 bases, in that order; junction bases with no gene match: 2. The CDR3 spells CSVELAGVTDTQYF. As DNA, the CDR3 is TGCAGCGTTGAACTAGCGGGAGTAACAGATACGCAGTATTTT.

This clone is categorized as medium-sized. The chain links TRBV4-2 to TRBJ2-3; TRBD2 is a possible D gene (6 bases). Trimming pared 5 bases from V and 1 base from J, leaving 13 bases between. CDR3 length equals 15 residues. CDR1 is LGHNA, CDR2 YNFKEQ, per germline. The CDR3 is CASSSSGEGTDTQYF. CDR3 nucleotides: TGTGCCAGCAGCTCGTCGGGAGAGGGCACAGATACGCAGTATTTT.